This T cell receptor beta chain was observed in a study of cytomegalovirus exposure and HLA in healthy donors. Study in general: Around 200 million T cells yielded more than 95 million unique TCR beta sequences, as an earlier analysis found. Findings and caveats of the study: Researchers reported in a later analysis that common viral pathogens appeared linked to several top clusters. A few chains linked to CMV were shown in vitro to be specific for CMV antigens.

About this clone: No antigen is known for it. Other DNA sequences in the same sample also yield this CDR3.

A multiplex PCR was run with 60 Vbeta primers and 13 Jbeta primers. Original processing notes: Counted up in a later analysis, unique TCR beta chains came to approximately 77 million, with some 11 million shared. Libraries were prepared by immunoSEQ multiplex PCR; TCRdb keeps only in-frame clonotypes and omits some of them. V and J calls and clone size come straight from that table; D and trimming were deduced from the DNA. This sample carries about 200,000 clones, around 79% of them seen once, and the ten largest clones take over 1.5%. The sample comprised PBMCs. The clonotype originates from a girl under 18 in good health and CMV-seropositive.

CDR3 coding DNA: TGCAGCGTTGAAGGCAGGGTAGGAACTGAAGCTTTCTTT. Translating gives CSVEGRVGTEAFF. The rearrangement links TRBV29-1 to TRBJ1-1; the D gene is possibly TRBD1 (5 bases). The CDR3 is 13 residues long. The V end lost 1 base, the J end lost 5 bases, and 11 bases lay between the germline ends. CDR1 and CDR2 from the germline V gene are SQVTM and ANQGSEA. Full variable domain (remainder filled in from reference TRBV29-1 and TRBJ1-1): SAVISQKPSRDICQRGTSLTIQCQVDSQVTMMFWYRQQPGQSLTLIATANQGSEATYESGFVIDKFPISRPNLTFSTLTVSNMSPEDSSIYLCSVEGRVGTEAFFGQGTRLTVV.